These T cell receptor beta chains were read from a single sample in a study of CD8+ T cells in alopecia areata. TCRdb keeps only in-frame clones here, not all; method: immunoSEQ multiplex PCR. This sample has 95,000 to 120,000 clones, with around three fifths found just once. The sequenced sample was CD4+ T cells sorted from blood, obtained at week 24, from a patient treated with tofacitinib. The receptors come from a human donor with alopecia areata. Both conserved end residues are trimmed from each CDR3. D genes are given only for firm matches.

V: TRBV30; length: 11; D: -; J: TRBJ2-6; CDR3: AWGGSGANVLT
V: TRBV30; length: 13; D: -; J: TRBJ1-3; CDR3: ACTGWESSGNTIY
V: TRBV6-5; length: 11; D: -; J: TRBJ1-2; CDR3: ASSEGGYYGYT
V: TRBV7-2; length: 14; D: TRBD1; J: TRBJ2-5; CDR3: ASSLVPGQGKETQY
V: TRBV7-6; length: 11; D: TRBD1; J: TRBJ2-3; CDR3: ASSSGGGDTQY
V: TRBV25-1; length: 15; D: -; J: TRBJ2-3; CDR3: ASSPTREAISTDTQY
V: TRBV27; length: 15; D: TRBD1; J: TRBJ2-6; CDR3: ASRRDRGSSGANVLT
V: TRBV5-4; length: 12; D: -; J: TRBJ2-2; CDR3: ASSLAAEGGELF
V: TRBV10-3; length: 14; D: TRBD2; J: TRBJ2-3; CDR3: AIRDGGSGGRDTQY
V: TRBV30; length: 11; D: -; J: TRBJ1-1; CDR3: AWKGSRNTEAF
V: TRBV4-3; length: 13; D: TRBD1; J: TRBJ1-6; CDR3: ASSQGGTGGTPLH
V: TRBV7-2; length: 13; D: -; J: TRBJ1-5; CDR3: ASSLEGVDNQPQH
V: TRBV30; length: 12; D: -; J: TRBJ1-4; CDR3: AWSTPVGSEKLF
V: TRBV30; length: 13; D: TRBD1; J: TRBJ2-2; CDR3: AWSLRDRDTGELF
V: TRBV15; length: 12; D: TRBD2; J: TRBJ2-1; CDR3: ATSRDLVGGWQF
V: TRBV7-9; length: 12; D: TRBD2; J: TRBJ2-5; CDR3: ALLRRTSQETQY
V: TRBV18; length: 11; D: -; J: TRBJ2-5; CDR3: ASSLTREETQY
V: TRBV7-9; length: 10; D: -; J: TRBJ1-6; CDR3: ASSTGYSPLH
V: TRBV29-1; length: 12; D: TRBD1; J: TRBJ2-5; CDR3: SAIDRGLLETQY
V: TRBV7-9; length: 11; D: TRBD1; J: TRBJ1-2; CDR3: ASSPGQAYGYT
V: TRBV18; length: 12; D: -; J: TRBJ1-5; CDR3: ASSPETSNQPQH
V: TRBV10-3; length: 10; D: -; J: TRBJ2-5; CDR3: AISESKETQY
V: TRBV29-1; length: 11; D: -; J: TRBJ1-1; CDR3: SVQLGGTTEAF
V: TRBV15; length: 10; D: -; J: TRBJ1-2; CDR3: ATSRRPYGYT
V: TRBV5-1; length: 12; D: TRBD1; J: TRBJ1-1; CDR3: ASTNPGGSTEAF
V: TRBV4-2; length: 13; D: TRBD2; J: TRBJ2-7; CDR3: ASSRERLADYEQY
V: TRBV7-2; length: 11; D: -; J: TRBJ2-1; CDR3: ASSLTVYNEQF
V: TRBV29-1; length: 11; D: -; J: TRBJ2-4; CDR3: SVRLFGADIQY
V: TRBV5-6; length: 13; D: -; J: TRBJ2-6; CDR3: ASSKLRDLSNVLT
V: TRBV14; length: 11; D: TRBD1; J: TRBJ2-5; CDR3: ASSQVGTGSQY
V: TRBV25-1; length: 13; D: -; J: TRBJ2-2; CDR3: ASSGIGEKSGELF
V: TRBV11-2; length: 11; D: -; J: TRBJ1-5; CDR3: ASSQGPNQPQH
V: TRBV6-6; length: 13; D: TRBD1; J: TRBJ1-2; CDR3: ASRATGTDNYGYT
V: TRBV27; length: 12; D: -; J: TRBJ2-6; CDR3: ASRPSSGANVLT
V: TRBV9; length: 13; D: -; J: TRBJ1-2; CDR3: ASSESLDSVYGYT
V: TRBV29-1; length: 12; D: -; J: TRBJ2-7; CDR3: SVRYTGSSYEQY
V: TRBV6-6; length: 12; D: TRBD1; J: TRBJ1-2; CDR3: ASSPGQGANGYT
V: TRBV5-6; length: 12; D: -; J: TRBJ2-2; CDR3: ASSLVMNTGELF
V: TRBV19; length: 11; D: -; J: TRBJ2-5; CDR3: ASRSDLRGTQY
V: TRBV29-1; length: 11; D: -; J: TRBJ2-5; CDR3: SSGGLGKETQY
V: TRBV7-8; length: 13; D: TRBD1; J: TRBJ1-2; CDR3: ASSLGDRRTYGYT
V: TRBV5-1; length: 13; D: -; J: TRBJ2-2; CDR3: ASTASTRGTGELF
V: TRBV4-2; length: 15; D: TRBD1; J: TRBJ2-5; CDR3: ASSQVESGTGGETQY
V: TRBV28; length: 12; D: -; J: TRBJ1-5; CDR3: ASSFWTANQPQH
V: TRBV5-1; length: 13; D: TRBD2; J: TRBJ2-1; CDR3: ASSLASGGADEQF
V: TRBV11-2; length: 16; D: TRBD1; J: TRBJ2-6; CDR3: ASSLGVARGLGANVLT
V: TRBV29-1; length: 11; D: -; J: TRBJ2-1; CDR3: SARLVLANEQF
V: TRBV7-9; length: 13; D: -; J: TRBJ2-5; CDR3: ASSFHGHRQETQY
V: TRBV10-3; length: 14; D: TRBD2; J: TRBJ2-3; CDR3: AITSGGVRSTDTQY
V: TRBV6-5; length: 12; D: -; J: TRBJ1-6; CDR3: ASSFHRKDSPLH
V: TRBV6-5; length: 13; D: -; J: TRBJ1-1; CDR3: ASSSPTIVGTEAF
V: TRBV7-2; length: 13; D: TRBD1; J: TRBJ1-1; CDR3: ASSLSTGLNTEAF
V: TRBV6-5; length: 12; D: -; J: TRBJ2-5; CDR3: ASSLQGMEETQY
V: TRBV4-1; length: 13; D: -; J: TRBJ1-1; CDR3: ASSQEGSLGTEAF
V: TRBV7-9; length: 12; D: -; J: TRBJ2-7; CDR3: ASSSRGSSVEQY
V: TRBV30; length: 11; D: -; J: TRBJ2-3; CDR3: AWRVSSTDTQY
V: TRBV5-6; length: 13; D: -; J: TRBJ1-2; CDR3: ASSLLTTDNYGYT
V: TRBV6-5; length: 11; D: -; J: TRBJ2-3; CDR3: ASSQPGTDTQY
V: TRBV5-1; length: 11; D: -; J: TRBJ1-2; CDR3: ASSLEGTYGYT
V: TRBV18; length: 14; D: -; J: TRBJ1-2; CDR3: ASSPLAGENLYGYT